This T cell receptor (beta chain) was observed in a study of a mutant IDH1 vaccine in newly diagnosed glioma. On the study more broadly: The study held visit V12 at week 35 and visit V13 at week 47.

The time point here: week 35, safety follow-up. Doses consisted of 300 ug of mutant IDH1 20-mer peptide each, paired with topical imiquimod. Patients underwent eight vaccinations, which took place in weeks 1, 3, 5, 7, 11, 15, 19 and 23. In germline, CDR1 is LNHDA, CDR2 SQIVND (reference sequence). The V gene lost 5 bases and the J gene lost 1 base, with 11 bases spanning the gap. There are 14 residues in the CDR3. Generated by immunoSEQ multiplex PCR, the TCRdb table keeps only in-frame clones and is missing some. This table holds 40,000 to 55,000 clones, roughly 84% found once. This clone has only one observation. Its antigen is unidentified.

The chain couples TRBV19 to TRBJ1-1; tentatively, D is TRBD1 (5 bases). Sample: PBMCs, taken from a glioma patient whose treatment included an IDH1 peptide vaccine. This TCR was sampled from a man aged 35 to 55 with glioma. The CDR3 sequence is CASSGDRRNTEAFF. CDR3 in DNA: TGTGCCAGTAGTGGGGACCGTAGGAACACTGAAGCTTTCTTT.